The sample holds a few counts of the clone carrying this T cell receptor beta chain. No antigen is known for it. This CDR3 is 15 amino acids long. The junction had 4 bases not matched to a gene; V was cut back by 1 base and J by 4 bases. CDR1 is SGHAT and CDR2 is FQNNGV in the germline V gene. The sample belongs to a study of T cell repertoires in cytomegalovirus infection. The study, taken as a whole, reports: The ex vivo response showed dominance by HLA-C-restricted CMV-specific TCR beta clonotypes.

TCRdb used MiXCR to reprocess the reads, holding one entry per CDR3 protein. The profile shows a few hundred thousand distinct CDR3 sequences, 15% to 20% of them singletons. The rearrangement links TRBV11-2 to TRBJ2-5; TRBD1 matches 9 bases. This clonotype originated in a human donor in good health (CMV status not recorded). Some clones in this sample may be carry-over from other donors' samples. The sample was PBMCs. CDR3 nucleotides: TGTGCCAGCAGCTTAGGGACAGGGGATATAGAGACCCAGTACTTC. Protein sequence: CASSLGTGDIETQYF.